The clone carrying this T cell receptor beta chain was seen more than once but under ten times. Its antigen is as yet unknown. Profiled with immunoSEQ multiplex PCR; TCRdb holds only in-frame clones, not every one. The sample has roughly 60,000 clones; more than 85% are singletons. V lost 5 bases and J lost 8; bases outside the gene matches: 12. The CDR3 has 15 residues. Looked up from germline, CDR1 is SEHNR and CDR2 is FQNEAQ (reference sequence). The data were taken from a study of cytomegalovirus exposure and HLA in healthy donors. Findings of the study overall: High sensitivity and specificity were reportedly achieved when the classifier diagnosed cytomegalovirus status. It was about 180 TCR beta chains that were listed as cytomegalovirus-associated.

The chain combines TRBV7-9 with TRBJ1-2; 9 bases map to TRBD1. The clonotype originates from a woman younger than 45 in good health and CMV-seronegative. Sample: PBMCs. The CDR3 reads CASSLAGQGNNGYTF. CDR3 DNA sequence: TGTGCCAGCAGCCTTGCGGGACAGGGCAACAACGGCTACACCTTC.